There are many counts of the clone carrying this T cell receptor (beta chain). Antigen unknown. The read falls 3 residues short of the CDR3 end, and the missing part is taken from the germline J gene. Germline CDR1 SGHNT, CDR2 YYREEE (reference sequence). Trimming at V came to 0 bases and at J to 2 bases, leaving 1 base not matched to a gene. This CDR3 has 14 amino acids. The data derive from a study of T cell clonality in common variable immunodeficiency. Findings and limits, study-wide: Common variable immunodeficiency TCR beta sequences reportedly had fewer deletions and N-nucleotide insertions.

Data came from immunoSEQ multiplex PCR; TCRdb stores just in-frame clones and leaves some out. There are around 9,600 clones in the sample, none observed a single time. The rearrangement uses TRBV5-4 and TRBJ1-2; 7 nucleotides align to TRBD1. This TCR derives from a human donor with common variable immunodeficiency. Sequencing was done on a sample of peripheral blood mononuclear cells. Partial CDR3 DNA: TGTGCCAGCAGCTTGGAGACAGGGAACTATGGC. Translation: CASSLETGNYG. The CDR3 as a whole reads CASSLETGNYGYTF.